The 22 T cell receptor beta chains below were found in one sample sequenced in a study of blood T cell repertoires in COVID-19. Repertoires were generated with immunoSEQ multiplex PCR, while TCRdb's copy carries only in-frame clones and drops some. The repertoire includes fewer than 350,000 clones, about 86% of them detected once, and 4% to 5.5% sits in the top ten. The sample comprised PBMCs or T cells enriched from blood (not recorded which). These receptors originate from a middle-aged woman with acute COVID-19.

The CDR3 reads CASSDPGQQVQAFF. CDR3 DNA sequence: TGCGCCAGCAGTGACCCGGGACAGCAAGTGCAAGCTTTCTTT. The chain joins TRBV10-2 to TRBJ1-1; 7 bases are a match to TRBD1. Germline V gene lookup returns CDR1 WSHSY and CDR2 SAAADI. V was pared by 3 bases and J by 9 bases, with 10 bases of the junction left unmatched. The CDR3 has 14 residues.

DNA of the CDR3: TGTGCCACCAGCCAGGGACAGGGGAGCACAGATACGCAGTATTTT. Protein product: CATSQGQGSTDTQYF. The chain has TRBV24-1 and TRBJ2-3; 10 bases are shared with TRBD1. The CDR3 runs to 15 residues. Germline assignment: CDR1 KGHDR and CDR2 SFDVKD. The V and J ends lost 7 bases and 0 bases, in that order; junction bases with no gene match: 3.

The CDR3 protein is CASSLAGSSGNTIYF. The CDR3 DNA reads as TGTGCCAGCAGCTTAGCTGGCAGCTCTGGAAACACCATATATTTT. The V gene is TRBV7-8, the J gene TRBJ1-3; no clear D. The V end was cut by 0 bases, the J end by 0 bases, with 6 bases between. The CDR3 extends over 15 amino acids. Germline loops: CDR1 SGHVS, CDR2 FQNEAQ. Full variable domain (missing parts from reference TRBV7-8 and TRBJ1-3): GAGVSQSPRYKVAKRGQDVALRCDPISGHVSLFWYQQALGQGPEFLTYFQNEAQLDKSGLPSDRFFAERPEGSVSTLKIQRTQQEDSAVYLCASSLAGSSGNTIYFGEGSWLTVV.

V usage is TRBV18 and J usage is TRBJ2-5, with 7 bases aligning to TRBD1. The CDR3 covers 15 residues. After removal of 3 bases from V and 2 bases from J, the junction contained 6 bases not matched to a gene. Germline V CDR1 and CDR2: KGHSH, LQKENI. The CDR3 nucleotides are TGTGCCAGCTCACCGAATCCAGGGGGTCAAGAGACCCAGTACTTC. Translated: CASSPNPGGQETQYF.

This clone was picked up one time. The chain recombines TRBV5-1 with TRBJ2-5, with TRBD1 matching over 8 bases. The CDR3 is 15 residues long. Germline V gene data show CDR1 as SGHRS and CDR2 as YFSETQ. V shed 2 bases, J shed 0 bases, and the junction held 3 bases outside the gene matches. Here the CDR3 reads CASSLGTGNQETQYF. Here the CDR3 DNA reads TGCGCCAGCAGCTTAGGGACAGGAAACCAAGAGACCCAGTACTTC.

The V call is TRBV5-1, the J call TRBJ2-4; D is unclear. Germline V gene lookup returns CDR1 SGHRS and CDR2 YFSETQ. V was shortened by 0 bases and J by 1 base, with 11 bases between the two germline ends. The CDR3 has 16 amino acids. CDR3 DNA sequence: TGCGCCAGCAGCTTGGCTGGTAGTCTGGCCAAAAACATTCAGTACTTC. It yields the protein CASSLAGSLAKNIQYF.

In this sample, this clone turned up once. V gene TRBV7-9 combines with J gene TRBJ1-1, with D unclear. V was trimmed by 0 bases and J by 10 bases, leaving 12 bases between them. CDR1 is SEHNR, CDR2 FQNEAQ, per germline (reference sequence). CDR3 length: 13 residues. The CDR3 DNA reads TGTGCCAGCAGCTTAGCTGAGGTAGTGTCAGCTTTCTTT. Its protein product is CASSLAEVVSAFF.

This chain connects TRBV7-8 to TRBJ1-2; D remains unclear. The germline V and J ends were trimmed by 5 bases and 5 bases, with 12 bases remaining between them. The length of the CDR3 is 13 residues. Germline assignment: CDR1 SGHVS and CDR2 FQNEAQ. The CDR3 nucleotides read TGTGCCAGCAGCGCGCCCGGGTCATATGGCTACACCTTC. Translating it yields CASSAPGSYGYTF.

The chain is built from TRBV7-2 and TRBJ2-7, with 12 bases aligning to TRBD2. Trimming removed 1 base from V and 2 bases from J; junction bases left unmatched: 6. CDR3 size: 17 residues. CDR1 SGHTA and CDR2 FQGNSA come from the germline V gene. CDR3: CASSLGPGLAGPYEQYF. The CDR3 DNA reads as TGTGCCAGCAGCTTAGGACCGGGACTAGCGGGCCCCTACGAGCAGTACTTC.

The V gene is TRBV5-5, the J gene TRBJ2-7; 9 bases agree with TRBD1. The CDR3 is 15 amino acids. The ends lost 0 bases at V and 4 bases at J; junction bases unmatched: 5. The germline V gene has CDR1 SGHKS and CDR2 YYEKEE (reference sequence). The CDR3 DNA reads TGTGCCAGCAGCTTGGATCACAGGGGGCTATACGAGCAGTACTTC. This gives the protein CASSLDHRGLYEQYF.

The rearrangement uses TRBV28 and TRBJ2-3; 7 nucleotides line up with TRBD2. Trimming cost V 2 bases and J 8 bases; bases outside gene matches: 4. Germline V gives CDR1 MDHEN, CDR2 SYDVKM. The CDR3 is 13 amino acids. CDR3 loop: CASSLGGERTQYF. The CDR3 DNA sequence: TGTGCCAGCAGTTTAGGGGGGGAGCGTACGCAGTATTTT.

The chain uses TRBV7-9 and TRBJ2-1, with D tentatively TRBD2 (6 bases). The CDR3 has 14 residues. The germline gives CDR1 SEHNR, CDR2 FQNEAQ (reference sequence). The V end was cut by 3 bases, the J end by 5 bases, with 11 bases between. CDR3: CASSLTGVNNEQFF. For the CDR3, the DNA is TGTGCCAGCAGCTTGACGGGGGTTAACAATGAGCAGTTCTTC.

The chain recombines TRBV2 with TRBJ1-5; TRBD1 might be the D (5 bases). CDR3 length: 16 amino acids. Trimming removed 3 bases from V and 0 bases from J, with 12 bases in between. CDR1 SNHLY and CDR2 FYNNEI come from the germline V gene. In DNA, the CDR3 is TGTGCCAGCAGTGACATCCGGGGGTATAGCAATCAGCCCCAGCATTTT. Translated: CASSDIRGYSNQPQHF.

This chain links TRBV9 with TRBJ2-6, with D unclear. The V gene lost 0 bases and the J gene lost 0 bases, with 13 bases spanning the gap. The CDR3 spans 18 residues. CDR1 is SGDLS and CDR2 is YYNGEE in the germline V gene. This CDR3 reads CASSVGQVKSSGANVLTF. DNA for the CDR3: TGTGCCAGCAGCGTAGGGCAGGTCAAAAGCTCTGGGGCCAACGTCCTGACTTTC.

The rearrangement links TRBV19 to TRBJ2-7, with D possibly matching TRBD2 (6 bases). The V gene lost 2 bases and the J gene lost 2 bases, with 13 bases spanning the gap. In germline, CDR1 is LNHDA, CDR2 SQIVND (reference sequence). The CDR3 runs 15 residues. The CDR3 DNA reads TGTGCCAGTAGTATATCGCCCGGGAGACCCTACGAGCAGTACTTC. This translates into CASSISPGRPYEQYF.

The chain recombines TRBV10-3 with TRBJ2-2; the D gene is possibly TRBD2 (6 bases). This CDR3 is built from 12 residues. The germline V and J ends were trimmed by 6 bases and 8 bases, with 10 bases remaining between them. CDR1 is ENHRY and CDR2 is SYGVKD in the germline V gene. In DNA, the CDR3 is TGTGCCATCAGCGGAGGGCCAGGGGAGCTGTTTTTT. Its protein product is CAISGGPGELFF.

The chain is built from TRBV14 and TRBJ2-7, with a possible D match to TRBD2 (6 bases). The CDR3 loop spans 16 amino acids. Trimming stripped 4 bases from V and 2 bases from J, with 18 bases between. Germline CDR1 SGHDN, CDR2 FVKESK. CDR3 sequence: CASSPSGGISTYEQYF. DNA for the CDR3: TGTGCCAGCAGCCCCAGCGGAGGGATATCCACCTACGAGCAGTACTTC.

The rearrangement links TRBV7-2 to TRBJ1-1, with TRBD1 as a possible D gene (5 bases). V lost 1 base to trimming and J lost 7 bases, with 13 bases between them. The germline V gene has CDR1 SGHTA and CDR2 FQGNSA. The CDR3 is 14 residues long. The CDR3 bases are TGTGCCAGCAGCTTAGTTTCCAGGGCCATTGAAGCTTTCTTT. Its translation is CASSLVSRAIEAFF.

With respect to this clone: One junction end disagrees with the germline gene, perhaps due to a read error. The chain uses TRBV19 and TRBJ2-1; 8 positions agree with TRBD1. CDR3 length: 11 amino acids. The germline gives CDR1 LNHDA, CDR2 SQIVND (reference sequence). The CDR3 DNA is TGCGGGACAGGATTTTACAATGAGCAGTTCTTC. Translated: CGTGFYNEQFF. Combining the CDR3 with reference TRBV19 and TRBJ2-1 gives the whole variable domain DGGITQSPKYLFRKEGQNVTLSCEQNLNHDAMYWYRQDPGQGLRLIYYSQIVNDFQKGDIAEGYSVSREKKESFPLTVTSAQKNPTAFYLCGTGFYNEQFFGPGTRLTVL.

The chain joins TRBV7-9 to TRBJ1-3, with D unresolved. The germline V gene encodes CDR1 SEHNR and CDR2 FQNEAQ (reference sequence). V lost 0 bases to trimming and J lost 0 bases, with 9 bases between them. The CDR3 totals 16 residues. The CDR3 bases are TGTGCCAGCAGCTTAGCGACGGAGAGCTCTGGAAACACCATATATTTT. Residues: CASSLATESSGNTIYF.

The chain links TRBV5-6 to TRBJ2-7; tentative D call: TRBD1 (5 bases). With 3 bases removed from V and 13 bases from J, the gap between germline ends came to 17 bases. Germline V gene lookup returns CDR1 SGHDT and CDR2 YYEEEE. The CDR3 extends over 12 amino acids. This CDR3 is CASSSDNRDSYF. The CDR3 DNA reads TGTGCCAGCAGCTCCGACAATAGAGACAGCTACTTC.

The chain links TRBV5-4 to TRBJ2-3; 7 nucleotides agree with TRBD2. The CDR3 sequence is 14 residues long. The V segment lost 4 bases and the J segment 7 bases; nucleotides outside the gene matches: 9. From germline, CDR1 is SGHNT and CDR2 YYREEE (reference sequence). The CDR3 nucleotides are TGTGCCAGCAGCAACACGACTAGCCGGAATACGCAGTATTTT. Translation gives CASSNTTSRNTQYF.